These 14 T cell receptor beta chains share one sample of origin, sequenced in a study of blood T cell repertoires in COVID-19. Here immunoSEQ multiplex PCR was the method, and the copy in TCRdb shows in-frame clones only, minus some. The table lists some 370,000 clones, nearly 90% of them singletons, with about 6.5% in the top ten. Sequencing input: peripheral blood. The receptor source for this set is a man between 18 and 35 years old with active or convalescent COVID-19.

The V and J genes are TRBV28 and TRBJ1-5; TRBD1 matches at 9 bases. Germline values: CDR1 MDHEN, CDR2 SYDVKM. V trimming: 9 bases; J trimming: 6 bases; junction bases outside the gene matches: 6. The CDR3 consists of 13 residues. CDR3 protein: CASHRDRAQPQHF. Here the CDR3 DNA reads TGTGCCAGTCACCGGGACAGGGCTCAGCCCCAGCATTTT. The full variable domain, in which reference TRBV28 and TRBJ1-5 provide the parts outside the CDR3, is DVKVTQSSRYLVKRTGEKVFLECVQDMDHENMFWYRQDPGLGLRLIYFSYDVKMKEKGDIPEGYSVSREKKERFSLILESASTNQTSMYLCASHRDRAQPQHFGDGTRLSIL.

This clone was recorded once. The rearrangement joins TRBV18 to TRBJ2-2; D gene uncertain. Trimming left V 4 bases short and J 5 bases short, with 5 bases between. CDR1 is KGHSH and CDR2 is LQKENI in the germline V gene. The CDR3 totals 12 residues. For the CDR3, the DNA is TGTGCCAGCTCACAGAGGACCGGGGAGCTGTTTTTT. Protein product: CASSQRTGELFF.

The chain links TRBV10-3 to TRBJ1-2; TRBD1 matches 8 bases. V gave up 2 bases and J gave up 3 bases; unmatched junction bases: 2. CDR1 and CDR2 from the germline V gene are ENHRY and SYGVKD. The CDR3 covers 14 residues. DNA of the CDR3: TGTGCCATCAGTGAGCAGGGGGCTGACTATGGCTACACCTTC. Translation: CAISEQGADYGYTF.

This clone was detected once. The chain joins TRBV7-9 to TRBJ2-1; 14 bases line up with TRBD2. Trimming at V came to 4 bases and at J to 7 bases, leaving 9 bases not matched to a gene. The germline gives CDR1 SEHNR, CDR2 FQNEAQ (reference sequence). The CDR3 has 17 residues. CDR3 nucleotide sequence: TGTGCCAGCAGCTGGGGACTAGCGGGGGTTCTGGGTAATGAGCAGTTCTTC. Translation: CASSWGLAGVLGNEQFF.

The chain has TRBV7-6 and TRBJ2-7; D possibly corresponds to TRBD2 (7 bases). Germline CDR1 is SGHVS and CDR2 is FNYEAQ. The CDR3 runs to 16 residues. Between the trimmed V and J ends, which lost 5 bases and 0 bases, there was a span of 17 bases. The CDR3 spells CASSHQGREGSYEQYF. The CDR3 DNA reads TGTGCCAGCAGCCACCAGGGGAGGGAGGGCTCCTACGAGCAGTACTTC.

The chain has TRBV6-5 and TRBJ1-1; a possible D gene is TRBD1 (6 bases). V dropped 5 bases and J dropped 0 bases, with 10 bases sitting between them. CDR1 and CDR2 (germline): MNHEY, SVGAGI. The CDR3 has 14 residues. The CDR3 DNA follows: TGTGCCAGCAGTAATGGACAGCTGAACACTGAAGCTTTCTTT. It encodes CASSNGQLNTEAFF.

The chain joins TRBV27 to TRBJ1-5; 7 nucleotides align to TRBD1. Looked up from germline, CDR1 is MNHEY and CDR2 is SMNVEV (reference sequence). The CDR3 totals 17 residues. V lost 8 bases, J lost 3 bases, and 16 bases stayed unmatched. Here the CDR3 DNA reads TGTGCCAGCCGGGCCAGGGGGATAATTCATAACAATCAGCCCCAGCATTTT. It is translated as CASRARGIIHNNQPQHF.

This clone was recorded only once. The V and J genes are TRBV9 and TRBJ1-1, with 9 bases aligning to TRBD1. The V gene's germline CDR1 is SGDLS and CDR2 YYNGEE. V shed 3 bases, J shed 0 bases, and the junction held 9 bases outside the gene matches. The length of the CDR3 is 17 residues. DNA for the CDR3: TGTGCCAGCAGCGCTCCGGGACAGGGAATCCTGAACACTGAAGCTTTCTTT. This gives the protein CASSAPGQGILNTEAFF.

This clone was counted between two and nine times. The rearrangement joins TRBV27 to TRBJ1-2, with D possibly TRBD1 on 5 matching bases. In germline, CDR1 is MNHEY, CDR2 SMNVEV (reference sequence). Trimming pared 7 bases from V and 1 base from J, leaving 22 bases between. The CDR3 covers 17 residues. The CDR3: CASTSIAGGDYNYGYTF. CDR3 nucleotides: TGTGCCAGCACCAGCATTGCGGGGGGGGACTATAACTATGGCTACACCTTC.

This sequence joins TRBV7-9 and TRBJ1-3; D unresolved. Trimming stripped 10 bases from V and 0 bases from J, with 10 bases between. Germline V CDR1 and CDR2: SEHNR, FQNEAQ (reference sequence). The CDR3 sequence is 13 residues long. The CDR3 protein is CATDDNSGNTIYF. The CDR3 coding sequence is TGTGCCACCGACGACAACTCTGGAAACACCATATATTTT.

CDR3: CASSYFRGEGYEQYF. CDR3 nucleotide sequence: TGTGCCAGCAGTTATTTTAGGGGGGAGGGATACGAGCAGTACTTC. The chain links TRBV11-2 to TRBJ2-7; the D gene is possibly TRBD2 (7 bases). This CDR3 is built from 15 residues. V was pared by 6 bases and J by 4 bases, with 19 bases between. CDR1 SGHAT and CDR2 FQNNGV come from the germline V gene.

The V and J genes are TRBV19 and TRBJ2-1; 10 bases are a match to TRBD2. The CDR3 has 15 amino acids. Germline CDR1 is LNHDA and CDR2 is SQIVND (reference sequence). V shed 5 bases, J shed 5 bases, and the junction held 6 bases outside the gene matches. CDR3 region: CASSPTSGAHNEQFF. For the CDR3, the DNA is TGTGCCAGTAGTCCAACTAGCGGGGCCCACAATGAGCAGTTCTTC.

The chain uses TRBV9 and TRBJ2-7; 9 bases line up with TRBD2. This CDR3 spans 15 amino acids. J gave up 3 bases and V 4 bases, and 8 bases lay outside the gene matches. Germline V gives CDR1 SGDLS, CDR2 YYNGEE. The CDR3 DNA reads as TGTGCCAGCAGCCCTAGGGGCGGGAGGGACTACGAGCAGTACTTC. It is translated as CASSPRGGRDYEQYF.

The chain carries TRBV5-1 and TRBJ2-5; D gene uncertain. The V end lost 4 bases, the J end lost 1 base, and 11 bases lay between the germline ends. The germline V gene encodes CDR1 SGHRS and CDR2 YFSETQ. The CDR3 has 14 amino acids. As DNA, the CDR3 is TGCGCCAGCAGCCAGACTGATTTCCAAGAGACCCAGTACTTC. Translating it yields CASSQTDFQETQYF.